These 5 T cell receptor beta chains came from one sample sequenced in a study of spatial heterogeneity in lung cancer. Documented time point: sample taken at primary tumor resection. Whole RNA from tumor, nontumor lung or frozen PBMC was sequenced unsorted. Each CDR3 protein is one row after TCRdb ran MiXCR on the 5' RACE reads. This repertoire shows tens of thousands of distinct CDR3 sequences, roughly 4.6% found once; its top ten account for 30% to 35%. The sequencing here drew on PBMCs, taken at surgery. The receptors come from a male donor with early-stage non-small cell lung cancer.

In this sample, this clonotype turned up many times. The chain has TRBV6-2 or TRBV6-3 and TRBJ1-1; a weak D match, TRBD1 (6 bases). Deletions cut 11 bases from V and 1 base from J, with 14 bases between. Germline V gene data show CDR1 as MNHEY and CDR2 as SVGEGT. This CDR3 comprises 13 residues. The CDR3 nucleotides read TGTGCCGCCGAGGGACACGCGAACACTGAAGCTTTCTTT. Its translation is CAAEGHANTEAFF.

This clonotype was picked up many times. V and J are TRBV11-2 and TRBJ2-7; possibly TRBD2 for D (6 bases). This CDR3 is 14 amino acids long. CDR1 is SGHAT and CDR2 is FQNNGV in the germline V gene. V was clipped by 1 base and J by 5 bases, with 12 bases between them. The CDR3 protein is CASSLGGGFDEQYF. For the CDR3, the DNA is TGTGCCAGCAGCTTAGGAGGAGGGTTTGACGAGCAGTACTTC.

This clonotype was recorded at least ten times. The chain combines TRBV5-4 with TRBJ2-3; D unresolved. CDR3 length equals 14 residues. From germline, CDR1 is SGHNT and CDR2 YYREEE (reference sequence). The V end lost 2 bases, the J end lost 0 bases, and 7 bases lay between the germline ends. The CDR3 nucleotides are TGTGCCAGCAGCTTTCCCGGCAGCACAGATACGCAGTATTTT. As protein: CASSFPGSTDTQYF.

In its sample, this clonotype was seen a few times. This sequence joins TRBV7-3 and TRBJ2-2; D may be TRBD2 (5 bases). V dropped 0 bases and J dropped 4 bases, with 12 bases sitting between them. CDR3 size: 16 residues. Germline values: CDR1 SGHTA, CDR2 FQGTGA. The CDR3 sequence is CASSLTSGGRTGELFF. The DNA of the CDR3 is TGTGCCAGCAGCTTAACCAGCGGAGGACGCACCGGGGAGCTGTTTTTT.

Many counts were recorded for this clonotype. J is TRBJ1-1 and V is TRBV7-9; D gene uncertain. Trimming removed 4 bases at V and 3 bases at J, with 15 bases between. The length of the CDR3 is 15 residues. Germline CDR1 reads SEHNR; CDR2 reads FQNEAQ (reference sequence). This CDR3 is CASSSGWRRDTEAFF. CDR3 DNA sequence: TGTGCCAGCAGCTCGGGATGGAGGAGGGACACTGAAGCTTTCTTT.